This T cell receptor beta chain was obtained from a study of cytomegalovirus exposure and HLA in healthy donors. This clone was detected only once. Per germline, CDR1 SQVTM and CDR2 ANQGSEA. V lost 5 bases and J lost 7; bases outside the gene matches: 12. The CDR3 is 15 amino acids. When sampled, the donors appeared nominally healthy, though they likely had unrecorded immune exposures. The PCR contained 60 Vbeta and 13 Jbeta primers. The data were produced by immunoSEQ multiplex PCR, yet TCRdb's version contains in-frame clones alone and is incomplete. Here the sample spans about 160,000 clones, approximately 82% being singletons.

The chain joins TRBV29-1 to TRBJ2-2, with 8 bases fitting TRBD1. This TCR was sampled from a man aged 50-60 years in good health and CMV-seropositive. The specimen sequenced was PBMCs. CDR3 nucleotide sequence: TGCAGCGTTAAAGGACAGGGATGGTGGAGCGGGGAGCTGTTTTTT. It is translated as CSVKGQGWWSGELFF.